This entry concerns a single T cell receptor (beta chain). Its target is unknown. The authors ran a second PCR of about 7 to 12 cycles using a sample-barcoded 5' primer and a J-beta primer mix. Template switching added a 12-random-nucleotide identifier to every cDNA molecule. TCRdb reanalysed the 5' RACE reads using MiXCR and keeps one entry per CDR3 protein. There are 1.5 million to 2 million distinct CDR3 sequences in the sample; roughly 30% occur only once, and approximately 11% lies in the top ten. This record comes from a study of blood T cells in healthy people across ages. Study-level results: Per million T cells, TCR beta diversity dropped about linearly as age rose.

V shed 6 bases and J 6 bases; nucleotides not matched to a gene: 6. The CDR3 is made up of 13 amino acids. Per the germline V gene, CDR1 is MDHEN and CDR2 is SYDVKM. The TCR sequence derives from a woman in her twenties or thirties in good health. This chain links TRBV28 with TRBJ2-3; 7 bases agree with TRBD1. Sequenced sample: blood. The CDR3 here is CASSRPQGDTQYF. CDR3 nucleotides: TGTGCCAGCAGCCGACCACAGGGGGATACGCAGTATTTT.